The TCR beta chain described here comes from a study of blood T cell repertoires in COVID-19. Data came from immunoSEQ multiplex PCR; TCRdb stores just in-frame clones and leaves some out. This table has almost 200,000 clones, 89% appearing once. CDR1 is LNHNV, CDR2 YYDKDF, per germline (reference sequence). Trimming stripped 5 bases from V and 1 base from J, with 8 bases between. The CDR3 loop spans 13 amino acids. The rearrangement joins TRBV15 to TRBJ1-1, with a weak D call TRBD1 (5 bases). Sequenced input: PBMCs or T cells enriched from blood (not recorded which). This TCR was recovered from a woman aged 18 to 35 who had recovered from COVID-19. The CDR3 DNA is TGTGCCACCAGCTGGAGGGGGAACACTGAAGCTTTCTTT. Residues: CATSWRGNTEAFF.